Each of the 4 T cell receptor beta chains below was sequenced from the same sample in a study of control samples from healthy donors and cancer patients. The repertoire was sequenced with immunoSEQ multiplex PCR; TCRdb's copy has only in-frame clones and lacks some. This sample has 140,000 or so clones; 89% occur once, and the top ten carry around 4.9%. Input material: blood. These receptors all stem from a man aged 25 to 40 in good health.

The V call is TRBV6-5, the J call TRBJ2-7, with D possibly matching TRBD2 (5 bases). This CDR3 spans 14 amino acids. Germline CDR1 MNHEY, CDR2 SVGAGI. Trimming took 2 bases from V and 1 from J, leaving 9 bases between them. The CDR3 protein is CASSYVTGSYEQYF. For the CDR3, the DNA is TGTGCCAGCAGTTACGTGACGGGATCCTACGAGCAGTACTTC.

The CDR3 spells CASSAGRSYEQYF. CDR3 bases: TGCGCCAGCAGCGCCGGACGGAGCTACGAGCAGTACTTC. This chain uses TRBV5-1 with TRBJ2-7, with D unclear. The germline CDR1 and CDR2 sequences are SGHRS and YFSETQ. This CDR3 comprises 13 residues. The V and J ends lost 4 bases and 3 bases respectively, with 11 bases between them. Supplemented by reference TRBV5-1 and TRBJ2-7, the full variable domain reads KAGVTQTPRYLIKTRGQQVTLSCSPISGHRSVSWYQQTPGQGLQFLFEYFSETQRNKGNFPGRFSGRQFSNSRSEMNVSTLELGDSALYLCASSAGRSYEQYFGPGTRLTVT.

This rearrangement joins TRBV6-5 to TRBJ2-1, with 10 positions matching TRBD1. CDR3 length equals 14 residues. Germline lookup yields CDR1 MNHEY and CDR2 SVGAGI. V lost 7 bases, J lost 8 bases, and 8 bases stayed unmatched. CDR3 nucleotide sequence: TGTGCCAGCAACCCGGGACAGGGGTCCCATGAGCAGTTCTTC. Encoded protein: CASNPGQGSHEQFF.

The gene calls are TRBV7-9 and TRBJ2-7; no reliable D call. The germline gives CDR1 SEHNR, CDR2 FQNEAQ (reference sequence). CDR3 length: 14 residues. Trimming removed 5 bases from V and 4 bases from J, with 15 bases in between. The CDR3 protein is CASSRVGVGYEQYF. CDR3 bases: TGTGCCAGCAGCAGGGTTGGAGTAGGTTACGAGCAGTACTTC.